Listed below are T cell receptor beta chains from one sample, sequenced in a study of cytomegalovirus exposure and HLA in healthy donors. Here immunoSEQ multiplex PCR was the method, and the copy in TCRdb shows in-frame clones only, minus some. This repertoire shows under 200,000 clones, approximately 80% found once; its top ten account for nearly 8.5%. Sequencing was performed on PBMCs. Every receptor here comes from a male donor in good health and CMV-seropositive. CDR3s include the opening cysteine and the closing phenylalanine or tryptophan. Each record gives: clone size, J gene, V gene, D gene, CDR3 protein, CDR3 DNA. D genes are given only for firm matches. Where a row states a size, it is once, few, many or the class of an expanded clone; other rows omit it.

size: once; J: TRBJ1-2; V: TRBV27; D: .; CDR3: CATLLIGSGYTF; DNA: TGTGCCACCCTTTTGATCGGTAGCGGCTACACCTTC
size: .; J: TRBJ1-6; V: TRBV4-1; D: .; CDR3: CASSQDTGVKSPLHF; DNA: TGCGCCAGCAGCCAAGATACCGGGGTGAAATCACCCCTCCACTTT
size: .; J: TRBJ1-5; V: TRBV7-8; D: .; CDR3: CASSHSRVPLQPQHF; DNA: TGTGCCAGCAGCCACTCCCGGGTCCCGCTTCAGCCCCAGCATTTT
size: .; J: TRBJ2-7; V: TRBV5-1; D: TRBD1; CDR3: CASSLSGQGLTPGQYF; DNA: TGCGCCAGCAGCTTGTCCGGACAGGGGCTCACTCCGGGGCAGTACTTC
size: .; J: TRBJ2-4; V: TRBV10-2; D: TRBD2; CDR3: CASSVTTSAKNIQYF; DNA: TGCGCCAGCAGTGTCACGACTAGCGCCAAAAACATTCAGTACTTC
size: .; J: TRBJ2-7; V: TRBV6-5; D: TRBD1; CDR3: CASSKGQGAYEQYF; DNA: TGTGCCAGCAGCAAGGGACAGGGGGCTTACGAGCAGTACTTC
size: .; J: TRBJ2-1; V: TRBV18; D: TRBD1; CDR3: CASSPSTGEENEQFF; DNA: TGTGCCAGCTCACCCTCGACAGGGGAGGAGAATGAGCAGTTCTTC
size: .; J: TRBJ1-1; V: TRBV14; D: TRBD1; CDR3: CASSTGMNTEAFF; DNA: TGTGCCAGCTCGACAGGGATGAACACTGAAGCTTTCTTT
size: .; J: TRBJ2-3; V: TRBV10-1; D: .; CDR3: CASSASGATDTQYF; DNA: TGCGCCAGCAGTGCTAGTGGGGCGACAGATACGCAGTATTTT
size: .; J: TRBJ2-3; V: TRBV11-2; D: TRBD2; CDR3: CASSLGRWTRTDTQYF; DNA: TGTGCCAGCAGCTTAGGGAGATGGACTAGGACAGATACGCAGTATTTT
size: once; J: TRBJ1-1; V: TRBV10-1; D: TRBD1; CDR3: CASSEKGAGYTEAFF; DNA: TGCGCCAGCAGTGAGAAGGGGGCAGGGTACACTGAAGCTTTCTTT
size: .; J: TRBJ2-1; V: TRBV19; D: TRBD1; CDR3: CASSTGGSYYNEQFF; DNA: TGTGCCAGTAGTACAGGGGGCAGTTACTACAATGAGCAGTTCTTC
size: .; J: TRBJ1-1; V: TRBV23-1; D: .; CDR3: CASLARGRVNTEAFF; DNA: TGCGCCAGCCTGGCTCGCGGGAGGGTGAACACTGAAGCTTTCTTT
size: .; J: TRBJ2-3; V: TRBV5-1; D: TRBD2; CDR3: CASSLAGAGADTQYF; DNA: TGCGCCAGCAGCTTGGCCGGGGCGGGAGCGGATACGCAGTATTTT
size: .; J: TRBJ2-7; V: TRBV28; D: .; CDR3: CASTLGSGGPLEQYF; DNA: TGTGCCAGCACCCTGGGATCCGGAGGGCCTCTCGAGCAGTACTTC
size: .; J: TRBJ2-6; V: TRBV7-2; D: TRBD1; CDR3: CASTPGQGISGANVLTF; DNA: TGTGCCAGCACCCCGGGACAGGGGATCTCTGGGGCCAACGTCCTGACTTTC
size: .; J: TRBJ2-1; V: TRBV14; D: TRBD2; CDR3: CASNLGREGPHEQFF; DNA: TGTGCCAGCAATTTAGGGCGGGAGGGCCCCCATGAGCAGTTCTTC
size: .; J: TRBJ2-2; V: TRBV5-1; D: .; CDR3: CASSRTGSTGELFF; DNA: TGCGCCAGCAGCCGAACAGGTTCCACCGGGGAGCTGTTTTTT
size: .; J: TRBJ2-7; V: TRBV28; D: TRBD2; CDR3: CTSSPPGLAGAGQYF; DNA: TGTACCAGCAGCCCCCCGGGACTAGCGGGAGCGGGGCAGTACTTC
size: .; J: TRBJ2-1; V: TRBV9; D: .; CDR3: CASSVVQASSRDEQFF; DNA: TGTGCCAGCAGCGTAGTTCAGGCATCCAGCCGCGATGAGCAGTTCTTC
size: .; J: TRBJ2-7; V: TRBV2; D: .; CDR3: CASSEFRYEQYF; DNA: TGTGCCAGCAGTGAATTCCGGTACGAGCAGTACTTC
size: .; J: TRBJ1-6; V: TRBV7-9; D: TRBD1; CDR3: CASSLEGTGRRRSPLHF; DNA: TGTGCCAGCAGCTTAGAAGGGACAGGGAGAAGGCGGTCACCCCTCCACTTT
size: .; J: TRBJ2-1; V: TRBV15; D: .; CDR3: CATSRGTEYNEQFF; DNA: TGTGCCACCAGCAGAGGGACAGAGTACAATGAGCAGTTCTTC
size: .; J: TRBJ2-3; V: TRBV19; D: TRBD2; CDR3: CASRRLAGGTDTQYF; DNA: TGTGCCAGCCGAAGACTAGCGGGAGGCACAGATACGCAGTATTTT
size: .; J: TRBJ2-2; V: TRBV2; D: TRBD1; CDR3: CASREDRGRATGELFF; DNA: TGTGCCAGCAGAGAAGACAGGGGCAGGGCCACCGGGGAGCTGTTTTTT
size: .; J: TRBJ2-7; V: TRBV9; D: TRBD2; CDR3: CASSLTGTSTTYEQYF; DNA: TGTGCCAGCAGCTTGACCGGGACTAGTACGACCTACGAGCAGTACTTC
size: .; J: TRBJ1-2; V: TRBV19; D: .; CDR3: CASSMPPGKGGYTF; DNA: TGTGCCAGTAGTATGCCCCCGGGGAAGGGCGGCTACACCTTC
size: .; J: TRBJ2-5; V: TRBV28; D: .; CDR3: CASSLAQKKTVKTQYF; DNA: TGTGCCAGCAGTTTGGCCCAAAAAAAGACAGTTAAGACCCAGTACTTC
size: .; J: TRBJ2-3; V: TRBV21-1; D: .; CDR3: CASSKGKGAGTDTQYF; DNA: TGTGCCAGCAGCAAAGGGAAGGGGGCCGGTACAGATACGCAGTATTTT
size: once; J: TRBJ2-5; V: TRBV10-3; D: TRBD1; CDR3: CASSGTGIETQYF; DNA: TGTGCCAGCTCCGGGACAGGGATTGAGACCCAGTACTTC
size: once; J: TRBJ1-2; V: TRBV5-8; D: TRBD1; CDR3: CASTNIRGQGAEDGYTF; DNA: TGTGCCAGCACAAATATACGGGGACAGGGCGCGGAGGATGGCTACACCTTC
size: .; J: TRBJ2-7; V: TRBV27; D: .; CDR3: CASSFQRPYEQYF; DNA: TGTGCCAGCAGTTTCCAGCGGCCCTACGAGCAGTACTTC
size: .; J: TRBJ2-2; V: TRBV5-1; D: .; CDR3: CASYTGLTNTGELFF; DNA: TGCGCCAGCTATACAGGCCTTACGAACACCGGGGAGCTGTTTTTT
size: .; J: TRBJ2-1; V: TRBV30; D: .; CDR3: CAWSPGGVGEQFF; DNA: TGTGCCTGGAGCCCCGGAGGCGTGGGTGAGCAGTTCTTC
size: .; J: TRBJ1-3; V: TRBV7-2; D: .; CDR3: CASSPHFLSGNTIYF; DNA: TGTGCCAGCAGCCCGCACTTCCTGTCTGGAAACACCATATATTTT
size: few; J: TRBJ1-1; V: TRBV28; D: .; CDR3: CASTALGAVTEAFF; DNA: TGTGCCAGTACGGCCTTGGGGGCCGTAACTGAAGCTTTCTTT
size: .; J: TRBJ1-2; V: TRBV5-1; D: .; CDR3: CASSLTKGNYGYTF; DNA: TGCGCCAGCAGCTTGACCAAGGGGAACTATGGCTACACCTTC
size: .; J: TRBJ2-1; V: TRBV11-3; D: TRBD1; CDR3: CASSLEGQGGDEQFF; DNA: TGTGCCAGCAGCTTAGAGGGACAGGGGGGCGATGAGCAGTTCTTC
size: .; J: TRBJ1-5; V: TRBV27; D: TRBD1; CDR3: CASSQGGQPQHF; DNA: TGTGCCAGCAGCCAGGGGGGTCAGCCCCAGCATTTT
size: .; J: TRBJ2-5; V: TRBV7-2; D: TRBD1; CDR3: CASSFLGQEYF; DNA: TGTGCCAGCAGCTTTCTTGGACAGGAGTACTTC
size: .; J: TRBJ2-6; V: TRBV7-9; D: .; CDR3: CASSLAPKGSGANVLTF; DNA: TGTGCCAGCAGCTTAGCGCCAAAGGGGTCTGGGGCCAACGTCCTGACTTTC
size: .; J: TRBJ2-7; V: TRBV7-2; D: TRBD2; CDR3: CASSLLWGLAKYEQYF; DNA: TGTGCCAGCAGCTTACTCTGGGGACTAGCAAAGTACGAGCAGTACTTC
size: .; J: TRBJ2-7; V: TRBV29-1; D: .; CDR3: CSVVQGTYEQYF; DNA: TGCAGCGTTGTCCAGGGGACCTACGAGCAGTACTTC
size: .; J: TRBJ2-7; V: TRBV10-1; D: TRBD1; CDR3: CASSAGTGAYEQYF; DNA: TGCGCCAGCAGCGCCGGGACAGGAGCCTACGAGCAGTACTTC
size: .; J: TRBJ2-3; V: TRBV5-5; D: .; CDR3: CASSLAARHTDTQYF; DNA: TGTGCCAGCAGCTTGGCGGCCAGGCACACAGATACGCAGTATTTT
size: .; J: TRBJ2-7; V: TRBV27; D: TRBD2; CDR3: CASSLSGGGYEQYF; DNA: TGTGCCAGCAGTTTATCCGGGGGGGGGTACGAGCAGTACTTC
size: few; J: TRBJ2-3; V: TRBV4-3; D: TRBD2; CDR3: CASSLGGGTDTQYF; DNA: TGCGCCAGCAGCCTGGGGGGGGGCACAGATACGCAGTATTTT
size: .; J: TRBJ2-2; V: TRBV9; D: TRBD2; CDR3: CASSARLAGGPSGGELFF; DNA: TGTGCCAGCAGCGCCCGGCTAGCGGGGGGCCCCTCTGGCGGGGAGCTGTTTTTT
size: .; J: TRBJ1-3; V: TRBV28; D: TRBD1; CDR3: CASSNFRRDRTGNTIYF; DNA: TGTGCCAGCAGCAATTTCCGCCGGGACAGAACTGGAAACACCATATATTTT
size: .; J: TRBJ2-7; V: TRBV27; D: .; CDR3: CASSSSPLVGQYF; DNA: TGTGCCAGCAGTTCTTCACCGTTAGTCGGGCAGTACTTC
size: .; J: TRBJ2-1; V: TRBV19; D: .; CDR3: CASSPRTDYNEQFF; DNA: TGTGCCAGTAGCCCCCGGACAGATTACAATGAGCAGTTCTTC
size: .; J: TRBJ1-1; V: TRBV7-6; D: TRBD1; CDR3: CASSPQTGAMNTEAFF; DNA: TGTGCCAGCAGCCCACAGACAGGGGCCATGAACACTGAAGCTTTCTTT
size: .; J: TRBJ2-5; V: TRBV2; D: .; CDR3: CASSESNQETQYF; DNA: TGTGCCAGCAGTGAGAGCAATCAAGAGACCCAGTACTTC
size: once; J: TRBJ1-1; V: TRBV18; D: TRBD1; CDR3: CASSGQANTEAFF; DNA: TGTGCCAGCTCAGGACAGGCGAACACTGAAGCTTTCTTT
size: once; J: TRBJ2-5; V: TRBV5-1; D: .; CDR3: CASSLGVAQETQYF; DNA: TGCGCCAGCAGCTTGGGAGTCGCTCAAGAGACCCAGTACTTC